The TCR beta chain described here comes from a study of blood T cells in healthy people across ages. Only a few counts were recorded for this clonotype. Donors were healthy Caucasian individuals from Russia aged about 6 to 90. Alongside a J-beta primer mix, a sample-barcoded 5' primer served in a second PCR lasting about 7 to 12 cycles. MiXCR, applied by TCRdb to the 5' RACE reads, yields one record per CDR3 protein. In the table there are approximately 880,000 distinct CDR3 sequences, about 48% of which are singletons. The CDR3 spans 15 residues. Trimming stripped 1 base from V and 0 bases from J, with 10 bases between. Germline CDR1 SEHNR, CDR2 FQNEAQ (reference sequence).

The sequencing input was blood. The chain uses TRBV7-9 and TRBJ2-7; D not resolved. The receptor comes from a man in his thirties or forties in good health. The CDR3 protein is CASSLVIGNSYEQYF. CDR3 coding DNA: TGTGCCAGCAGCTTAGTTATAGGCAACTCCTACGAGCAGTACTTC.